One sample yielded the 20 T cell receptor beta chains listed below, sequenced in a study of T cell changes during pregnancy in multiple sclerosis. Generated by immunoSEQ multiplex PCR, the TCRdb table keeps only in-frame clones and is missing some. The sample contains about 64,000 clones, about 96% of which appear only once. Sequencing was performed on CD8+ T cells from peripheral blood mononuclear cells, taken after pregnancy. The receptors shown here come from a female donor with multiple sclerosis, enrolled in a pregnancy study.

The gene calls are TRBV4-1 and TRBJ2-7; perhaps TRBD1 as D (6 bases). V was trimmed by 0 bases and J by 1 base, leaving 7 bases between them. CDR1 is MGHRA, CDR2 YSYEKL, per germline. The CDR3 loop spans 14 amino acids. CDR3 loop: CASSQDRGSYEQYF. CDR3 nucleotides: TGCGCCAGCAGCCAAGACAGGGGTTCCTACGAGCAGTACTTC.

CDR3 sequence: CACEGSRATSGNEQFF. The CDR3 region has the DNA TGTGCCTGTGAAGGGTCGAGGGCGACTAGCGGGAATGAGCAGTTCTTC. The chain joins TRBV28 to TRBJ2-1, with 10 nucleotides matching TRBD2. There are 16 residues in the CDR3. The trim removed 11 bases at V and 7 bases at J, leaving 17 bases unmatched. Germline loops: CDR1 MDHEN, CDR2 SYDVKM.

This clone was observed once. Other DNA sequences from this sample encode an identical CDR3 as well. The chain recombines TRBV28 with TRBJ2-7; no reliable D call. The CDR3 contains 12 residues. Germline V gene sequence: CDR1 MDHEN, CDR2 SYDVKM. Trimming stripped 5 bases from V and 0 bases from J, with 5 bases between. CDR3 loop: CASSLYSYEQYF. The DNA for the CDR3 is TGTGCCAGCAGTCTCTACTCCTACGAGCAGTACTTC.

The chain uses TRBV7-9 and TRBJ1-4, with 7 bases identical to TRBD1. V was clipped by 4 bases and J by 4 bases; unmatched bases: 9. Per the germline V gene, CDR1 is SEHNR and CDR2 is FQNEAQ (reference sequence). This CDR3 has 16 amino acids. This CDR3 is CASSSLTGTVNEKLFF. In DNA, the CDR3 is TGTGCCAGCAGCTCACTCACCGGGACAGTTAATGAAAAACTGTTTTTT.

The chain carries TRBV7-9 and TRBJ1-1; D gene ambiguous. The CDR3 loop spans 13 amino acids. Germline assignment: CDR1 SEHNR and CDR2 FQNEAQ (reference sequence). V was pared by 8 bases and J by 0 bases, with 10 bases between. The CDR3 region has the DNA TGTGCCAGCGGCGGGATCATGAACACTGAAGCTTTCTTT. Protein product: CASGGIMNTEAFF.

The J gene is TRBJ2-7, the V gene TRBV4-1; 8 nucleotides align to TRBD2. This CDR3 region has 16 residues. The junction had 11 bases not matched to a gene; V was cut back by 0 bases and J by 7 bases. Looked up from germline, CDR1 is MGHRA and CDR2 is YSYEKL. DNA of the CDR3: TGCGCCAGCAGCCAAGATCGAGGCCTAGCGGGCCTGGAGCAGTACTTC. Translation gives CASSQDRGLAGLEQYF.

The genes are TRBV5-1 and TRBJ2-3; TRBD2 matches at 8 bases. The CDR3 consists of 17 residues. Germline assignment: CDR1 SGHRS and CDR2 YFSETQ. V gave up 1 base and J gave up 5 bases; unmatched junction bases: 12. CDR3 nucleotide sequence: TGCGCCAGCAGCTTGTTCGTTGGTCGGGAGGGTGAAGATACGCAGTATTTT. Translation gives CASSLFVGREGEDTQYF.

The J gene is TRBJ2-5, the V gene TRBV11-2, with 11 bases matching TRBD2. Germline CDR1 SGHAT, CDR2 FQNNGV. V lost 0 bases to trimming and J lost 3 bases; unmatched junction nucleotides: 9. The CDR3 consists of 18 residues. CDR3 region: CASSLEFSGRAAEETQYF. The CDR3 nucleotides are TGTGCCAGCAGCTTAGAATTTAGCGGGAGGGCCGCGGAAGAGACCCAGTACTTC.

The genes are TRBV27 and TRBJ1-1; D is ambiguous. The CDR3 loop spans 13 amino acids. Germline V gene lookup returns CDR1 MNHEY and CDR2 SMNVEV (reference sequence). Trimming stripped 5 bases from V and 0 bases from J, with 7 bases between. The CDR3: CASSASVNTEAFF. The CDR3 nucleotides are TGTGCCAGCAGTGCCTCAGTGAACACTGAAGCTTTCTTT.

CDR3 sequence reads: CASSVAPPGDTQYF. CDR3 DNA: TGTGCCAGCAGTGTAGCCCCACCCGGAGATACGCAGTATTTT. V usage is TRBV27 and J usage is TRBJ2-3; no definite D call. V was shortened by 5 bases and J by 5 bases, with 14 bases between the two germline ends. The CDR3 is 14 residues long. Germline assignment: CDR1 MNHEY and CDR2 SMNVEV (reference sequence).

The rearrangement joins TRBV16 to TRBJ2-7, with D maybe TRBD1 (6 bases). CDR3 length: 14 amino acids. V gave up 2 bases and J gave up 2 bases, with 10 bases separating them. Germline V CDR1 and CDR2: KGHSY, FQNENV. CDR3 sequence (DNA): TGTGCCAGCAGCCAAAGGGGGACGGCCTACGAGCAGTACTTC. Its translation: CASSQRGTAYEQYF.

For this clone: In the same sample, other DNA sequences code for this CDR3. V is TRBV2 and J is TRBJ2-7, with 13 bases aligning to TRBD2. Germline assignment: CDR1 SNHLY and CDR2 FYNNEI. The CDR3 consists of 13 residues. Losses at the gene ends were 7 bases for V and 7 bases for J; bases not matched to a gene: 4. The CDR3 region is CASTRLAGGEQYF. The DNA for the CDR3 is TGTGCCAGCACTAGACTAGCGGGAGGTGAGCAGTACTTC. The variable domain in full, with the rest retrieved from reference TRBV2 and TRBJ2-7, is EPEVTQTPSHQVTQMGQEVILRCVPISNHLYFYWYRQILGQKVEFLVSFYNNEISEKSEIFDDQFSVERPDGSNFTLKIRSTKLEDSAMYFCASTRLAGGEQYFGPGTRLTVT.

The rearrangement uses TRBV9 and TRBJ2-7, with 7 nucleotides matching TRBD2. V shed 3 bases and J 0 bases; nucleotides not matched to a gene: 9. CDR3 size: 16 residues. Looked up from germline, CDR1 is SGDLS and CDR2 is YYNGEE. The CDR3 loop reads CASSAFSGSSSYEQYF. DNA for the CDR3: TGTGCCAGCAGCGCCTTTAGCGGGTCCTCCTCCTACGAGCAGTACTTC. The full variable domain, with the rest looked up from reference TRBV9 and TRBJ2-7, is DSGVTQTPKHLITATGQRVTLRCSPRSGDLSVYWYQQSLDQGLQFLIQYYNGEERAKGNILERFSAQQFPDLHSELNLSSLELGDSALYFCASSAFSGSSSYEQYFGPGTRLTVT.

V usage is TRBV27 and J usage is TRBJ1-5; D might be TRBD1 (6 bases). Germline-derived CDR1 and CDR2 are MNHEY and SMNVEV (reference sequence). There are 12 residues in the CDR3. Trimming cost V 5 bases and J 8 bases, with 10 bases left between them. The CDR3, as DNA: TGTGCCAGCAGTACAGGGTCGAAGCCCCAGCATTTT. Protein: CASSTGSKPQHF.

The chain employs TRBV28 and TRBJ2-5, with a weak D call TRBD1 (6 bases). Germline CDR1 MDHEN, CDR2 SYDVKM. The CDR3 length is 16 residues. V dropped 2 bases and J dropped 2 bases, with 15 bases sitting between them. The CDR3 here is CASSLRETGLQETQYF. The CDR3 DNA reads as TGTGCCAGCAGTTTACGTGAGACAGGACTTCAAGAGACCCAGTACTTC.

V usage is TRBV28 and J usage is TRBJ1-5, with TRBD1 matching 8 bases. The junction had 7 bases not matched to a gene; V was cut back by 7 bases and J by 2 bases. The germline V gene encodes CDR1 MDHEN and CDR2 SYDVKM. This CDR3 comprises 15 residues. The CDR3 nucleotides read TGTGCCAGCACCCCAGGGGGCAATGGCAATCAGCCCCAGCATTTT. Translation: CASTPGGNGNQPQHF.

This clone was observed once. The gene calls are TRBV27 and TRBJ2-7; 7 nucleotides line up with TRBD1. This CDR3 region has 16 residues. J lost 3 bases, V lost 2 bases, and 10 bases had no gene match. Per germline, CDR1 MNHEY and CDR2 SMNVEV (reference sequence). This chain's CDR3 is CASSLLLEGGVYEQYF. The CDR3 nucleotides read TGTGCCAGCAGTTTACTGTTAGAAGGGGGCGTCTACGAGCAGTACTTC.

The gene calls are TRBV4-1 and TRBJ1-5, with a possible D match to TRBD1 (6 bases). The germline V and J ends were trimmed by 4 bases and 4 bases, with 11 bases remaining between them. CDR1 MGHRA and CDR2 YSYEKL come from the germline V gene. The CDR3 covers 14 residues. This CDR3 reads CASSPTTGNQPQHF. The CDR3, as DNA: TGCGCCAGCAGCCCTACCACAGGGAATCAGCCCCAGCATTTT.

This rearrangement joins TRBV30 to TRBJ2-1, with D uncertain. The V and J ends lost 3 bases and 0 bases respectively, with 12 bases between them. Per germline, CDR1 GTSNPN and CDR2 SVGIG (reference sequence). This CDR3 has 15 residues. The CDR3 region is CAWRLDSSSYNEQFF. CDR3 DNA sequence: TGTGCCTGGAGACTTGACTCGAGCTCCTACAATGAGCAGTTCTTC.

The chain joins TRBV27 to TRBJ2-7; 11 bases map to TRBD2. The V and J ends lost 4 bases and 2 bases, in that order; junction bases with no gene match: 1. The V gene's germline CDR1 is MNHEY and CDR2 SMNVEV (reference sequence). The CDR3 loop spans 14 amino acids. The CDR3 DNA follows: TGTGCCAGCAGTTCGGGACTAGCGGCCTACGAGCAGTACTTC. Its protein is CASSSGLAAYEQYF.